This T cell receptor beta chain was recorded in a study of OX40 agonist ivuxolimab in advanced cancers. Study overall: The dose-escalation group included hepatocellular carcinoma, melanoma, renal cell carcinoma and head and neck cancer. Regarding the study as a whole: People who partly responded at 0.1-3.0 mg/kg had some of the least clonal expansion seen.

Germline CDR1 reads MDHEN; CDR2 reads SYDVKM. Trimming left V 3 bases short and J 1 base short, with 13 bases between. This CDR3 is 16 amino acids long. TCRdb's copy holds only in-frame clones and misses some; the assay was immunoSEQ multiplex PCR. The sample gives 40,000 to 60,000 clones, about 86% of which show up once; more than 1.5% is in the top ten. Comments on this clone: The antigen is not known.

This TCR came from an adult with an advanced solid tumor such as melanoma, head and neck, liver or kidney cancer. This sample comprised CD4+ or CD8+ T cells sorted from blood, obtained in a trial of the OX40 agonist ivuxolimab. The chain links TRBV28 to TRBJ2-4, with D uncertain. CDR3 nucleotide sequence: TGTGCCAGCAGTTTCAAATCATTTCGGGCCAAAAACATTCAGTACTTC. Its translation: CASSFKSFRAKNIQYF.